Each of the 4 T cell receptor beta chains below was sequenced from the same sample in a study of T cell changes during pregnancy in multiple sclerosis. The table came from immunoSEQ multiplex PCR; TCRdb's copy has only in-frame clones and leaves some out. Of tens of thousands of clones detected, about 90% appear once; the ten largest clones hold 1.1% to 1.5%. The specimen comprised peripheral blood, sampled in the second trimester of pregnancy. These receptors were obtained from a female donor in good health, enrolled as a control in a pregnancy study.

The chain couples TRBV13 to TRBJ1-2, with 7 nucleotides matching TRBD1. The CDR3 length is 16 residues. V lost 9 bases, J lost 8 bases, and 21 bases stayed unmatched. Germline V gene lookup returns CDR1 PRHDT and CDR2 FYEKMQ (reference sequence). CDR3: CASSEWGNRGHGGYTF. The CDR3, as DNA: TGTGCCAGTAGCGAATGGGGAAACAGGGGACATGGAGGCTACACCTTC.

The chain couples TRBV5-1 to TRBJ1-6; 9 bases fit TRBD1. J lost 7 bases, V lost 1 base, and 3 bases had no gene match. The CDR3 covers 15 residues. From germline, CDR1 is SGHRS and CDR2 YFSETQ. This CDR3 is CASSLMGQGNSPLHF. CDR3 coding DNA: TGCGCCAGCAGCTTGATGGGACAGGGCAATTCACCCCTCCACTTT.

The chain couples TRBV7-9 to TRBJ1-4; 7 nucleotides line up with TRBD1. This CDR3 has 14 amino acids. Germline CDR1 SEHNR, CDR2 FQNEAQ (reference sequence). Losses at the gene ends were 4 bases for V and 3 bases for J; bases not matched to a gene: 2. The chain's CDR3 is CASSSTGPNEKLFF. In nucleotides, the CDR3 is TGTGCCAGCAGCTCGACAGGGCCTAATGAAAAACTGTTTTTT.

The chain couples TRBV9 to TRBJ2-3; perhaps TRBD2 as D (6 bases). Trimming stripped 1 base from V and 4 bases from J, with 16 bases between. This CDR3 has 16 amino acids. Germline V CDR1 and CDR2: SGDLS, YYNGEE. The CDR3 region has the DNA TGTGCCAGCAGCGTACGTTCGGGAGTGAACCCAGATACGCAGTATTTT. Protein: CASSVRSGVNPDTQYF. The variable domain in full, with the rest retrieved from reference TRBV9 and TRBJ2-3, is DSGVTQTPKHLITATGQRVTLRCSPRSGDLSVYWYQQSLDQGLQFLIQYYNGEERAKGNILERFSAQQFPDLHSELNLSSLELGDSALYFCASSVRSGVNPDTQYFGPGTRLTVL.